A selection of T cell receptor beta chains follows, all from one sample in a study of T cell repertoires in urothelial bladder cancer. The assay was immunoSEQ multiplex PCR, and TCRdb's table has in-frame clones only and misses some. The sample includes fewer than 15,000 clones, roughly 70% of them seen just once. Sequenced: tumor-infiltrating cells from bladder cancer. The receptors stem from a human donor with urothelial carcinoma. Both conserved end residues are part of each CDR3. D genes are given only for firm matches.

v_gene	d_gene	CDR3aa
TRBV10-3	.	CAISDSPVAGRATNEKLFF
TRBV13	.	CASSLGLATGYGETQYF
TRBV25-1	.	CASIGADTQYF
TRBV4-2	.	CASSQEELRTNEQFF
TRBV4-2	TRBD1	CASSQGIGRGGNDQPQHF
TRBV5-1	.	CASSFRNLNTEAFF
TRBV4-2	.	CASSQVPGEGYTF
TRBV2	.	CASTKGTPGVTDTQYF
TRBV7-2	TRBD2	CASSLRAGGNTDTQYF
TRBV7-8	TRBD2	CASSSVTGGALGANVLTF
TRBV7-3	.	CASSLGRGGELFF
TRBV7-2	.	CASSLVSPLHF
TRBV5-1	TRBD1	CASSLTLAGGTEAFF
TRBV7-8	TRBD1	CASRTGIGSDTQYF
TRBV27	.	CASSLGGLNTEAFF
TRBV12-5	.	CASGPQQVTDTQYF
TRBV29-1	.	CSAQPRGGTGELFF
TRBV7-9	.	CASSRGTFSGNTIYF
TRBV7-6	TRBD1	CASSSPGQGAYGYTF
TRBV4-3	.	CASSPHLVGDQETQYF
TRBV20-1	.	CSAPEGNTIYF
TRBV7-2	TRBD1	CASRPTGVETQYF
TRBV18	.	CASSPGKETQYF
TRBV5-4	.	CASSREASSYEQYF
TRBV7-2	.	CASSLGGASDTQYF
TRBV18	.	CASSLPGSEQYF
TRBV7-2	TRBD1	CASSKYRGPQETQYF
TRBV6-1	.	CAGFRTEYGYTF
TRBV5-4	.	CASSLEGLRYGYTF
TRBV5-4	TRBD2	CASSQAGGQETQYF
TRBV6-6	.	CASMGSNYGYTF
TRBV9	TRBD2	CASSVGTSLSGELFF
TRBV7-9	TRBD1	CASRAGTGGFTEAFF
TRBV7-7	.	CASSQGGSVAGELFF
TRBV5-6	TRBD2	CASSLLTSGQETQYF
TRBV5-4	.	CASSFADEQFF
TRBV2	TRBD2	CASSEGLADTQYF
TRBV5-1	.	CASTPGGRLNYEQYF
TRBV29-1	.	CSVPGFRKDEQYF
TRBV5-4	.	CASSFYEGGQYF
TRBV5-4	TRBD2	CASSLGGLAWTDTQYF
TRBV9	.	CASSVGGVHGYTF